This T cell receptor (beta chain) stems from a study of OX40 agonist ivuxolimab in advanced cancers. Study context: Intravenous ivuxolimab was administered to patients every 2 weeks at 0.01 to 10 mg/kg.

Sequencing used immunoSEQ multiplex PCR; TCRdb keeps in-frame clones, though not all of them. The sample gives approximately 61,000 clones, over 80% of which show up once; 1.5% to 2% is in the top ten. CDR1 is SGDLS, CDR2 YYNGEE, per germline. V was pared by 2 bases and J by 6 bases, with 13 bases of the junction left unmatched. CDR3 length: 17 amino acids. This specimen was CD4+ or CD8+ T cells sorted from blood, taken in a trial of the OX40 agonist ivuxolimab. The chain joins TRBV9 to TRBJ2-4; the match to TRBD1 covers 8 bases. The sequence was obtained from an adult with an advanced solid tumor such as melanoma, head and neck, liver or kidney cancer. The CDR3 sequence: CASSVDGTGGGINIQYF. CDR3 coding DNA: TGTGCCAGCAGCGTTGATGGGACAGGTGGGGGGATAAACATTCAGTACTTC.